This passage covers 27 T cell receptor beta chains from one sample sequenced in a study of T cells after yellow fever vaccination. TCRdb reprocessed the 5' RACE reads with MiXCR, giving one entry per CDR3 protein. This table has around 300,000 distinct CDR3 sequences, approximately 4.3% appearing once. The material sequenced was PBMCs, taken 15 days after the yellow fever booster vaccination. These TCRs come from a man aged 18 to 29 who received the YFV17D yellow fever vaccine.

There are many counts of this clonotype. The gene calls are TRBV6-5 and TRBJ1-2, with 7 bases aligning to TRBD1. This CDR3 contains 15 residues. Germline V gene sequence: CDR1 MNHEY, CDR2 SVGAGI. The ends lost 4 bases at V and 7 bases at J; junction bases unmatched: 12. As DNA, the CDR3 is TGTGCCAGCAGTTCCCAAAGCAGGGGGTCGGCTGGCTACACCTTC. As protein: CASSSQSRGSAGYTF.

This clonotype was detected many times. The chain couples TRBV5-6 to TRBJ2-7; D perhaps matches TRBD1 (6 bases). The CDR3 runs 16 residues. V was shortened by 1 base and J by 2 bases, with 16 bases between the two germline ends. Germline loops: CDR1 SGHDT, CDR2 YYEEEE. The CDR3 DNA is TGTGCCAGCAGCTTGACAGGGCAGATAACCCCCTACGAGCAGTACTTC. Its translation: CASSLTGQITPYEQYF.

This clonotype was counted ten times or more. This chain uses TRBV20-1 with TRBJ2-2, with 7 bases identical to TRBD2. V was pared by 1 base and J by 4 bases, with 9 bases of the junction left unmatched. The CDR3 sequence is 16 residues long. CDR1 and CDR2 from the germline V gene are DFQATT and SNEGSKA (reference sequence). The CDR3 DNA reads TGCAGTGCTAGAGGAACCCTAGCGGCACGCACCGGGGAGCTGTTTTTT. It translates to CSARGTLAARTGELFF.

There are many counts of this clonotype. The chain uses TRBV5-1 and TRBJ1-2; D remains ambiguous. Germline CDR1 SGHRS, CDR2 YFSETQ. The V and J ends lost 1 base and 8 bases respectively, with 9 bases between them. There are 12 residues in the CDR3. CDR3 coding DNA: TGCGCCAGCAGCTTGATGGGTGAGGGCTACACCTTC. Amino acid sequence: CASSLMGEGYTF.

V is TRBV4-1 and J is TRBJ2-5; D is unresolved. Germline values: CDR1 MGHRA, CDR2 YSYEKL. The CDR3 consists of 12 residues. V gave up 0 bases and J gave up 5 bases, with 4 bases separating them. The CDR3, as DNA: TGCGCCAGCAGCCAAGATTACGAGACCCAGTACTTC. This sequence encodes CASSQDYETQYF.

This clonotype was detected ten times or more. The J gene is TRBJ2-2, the V gene TRBV21-1; the D call of TRBD2 is as the table states it, not checked on the DNA. TRBV21-1 represents a pseudogene. The CDR3 consists of 16 residues. This chain's CDR3 is CASRGLAVLGTGELFF. The DNA for the CDR3 is TGTGCCAGCAGGGGACTAGCGGTCCTCGGCACCGGGGAGCTGTTTTTT.

The chain is built from TRBV12-3 or TRBV12-4 and TRBJ2-5; 9 nucleotides align to TRBD1. The V and J ends lost 7 bases and 5 bases, in that order; junction bases with no gene match: 11. CDR3 length equals 15 residues. The CDR3 reads CASNPTGGLRETQYF. The DNA of the CDR3 is TGTGCCAGCAACCCTACAGGGGGCTTGAGGGAGACCCAGTACTTC.

This clonotype has ten or more counts. The V call is TRBV4-2, the J call TRBJ2-3; 7 bases match TRBD1. In germline, CDR1 is LGHNA, CDR2 YNFKEQ. Germline trimming cut 1 base from V and 1 base from J; bases unmatched to any gene: 8. The CDR3 has 17 amino acids. The CDR3 DNA sequence: TGTGCCAGCAGCCAAGGGTCGGGAACAGGGGGCACAGATACGCAGTATTTT. Its protein is CASSQGSGTGGTDTQYF.

This clonotype was picked up many times. The rearrangement uses TRBV7-9 and TRBJ2-5, with 8 bases that match TRBD2. CDR3 length: 15 amino acids. Germline loops: CDR1 SEHNR, CDR2 FQNEAQ (reference sequence). V trimming: 4 bases; J trimming: 5 bases; junction bases outside the gene matches: 9. The CDR3, as DNA: TGTGCCAGCAGCTCCAAGAATCGACTAGCGGAGACCCAGTACTTC. This translates into CASSSKNRLAETQYF.

This clonotype was observed a handful of times. The chain joins TRBV12-3 or TRBV12-4 to TRBJ1-2, with a weak D call TRBD1 (5 bases). Trimming stripped 2 bases from V and 5 bases from J, with 24 bases between. The CDR3 extends over 18 amino acids. DNA for the CDR3: TGTGCCAGCAGTTTATATTGGGGTGGGGCAGGTTCCACTTATGGCTACACCTTC. Translated, it gives CASSLYWGGAGSTYGYTF.

This clonotype showed up many times. The chain joins TRBV4-2 to TRBJ2-7; D uncertain. CDR1 and CDR2 from the germline V gene are LGHNA and YNFKEQ. The CDR3 runs to 13 residues. V was shortened by 0 bases and J by 2 bases, with 5 bases between the two germline ends. CDR3 region: CASSQDLAYEQYF. The DNA for the CDR3 is TGTGCCAGCAGCCAAGACTTAGCCTACGAGCAGTACTTC.

The rearrangement links TRBV6-2 or TRBV6-3 to TRBJ1-2; no reliable D call. This CDR3 comprises 15 residues. Germline CDR1 MNHEY, CDR2 SVGEGT. V shed 2 bases and J shed 0 bases, with 10 bases lying between them. CDR3 sequence reads: CASSYRQATNYGYTF. The CDR3 DNA reads as TGTGCCAGCAGTTACCGCCAGGCTACTAACTATGGCTACACCTTC.

V gene TRBV18 combines with J gene TRBJ2-3, with a possible D match to TRBD1 (6 bases). V was pared by 6 bases and J by 1 base, with 14 bases between. The length of the CDR3 is 15 residues. Germline values: CDR1 KGHSH, CDR2 LQKENI. The CDR3 nucleotides read TGTGCCAGCTCCTTCGGACAGCCCGGCACAGATACGCAGTATTTT. Translation gives CASSFGQPGTDTQYF.

This clonotype was seen a handful of times. For the CDR3, the DNA is TGTGCCAGCAGAGTTCGGGGGGAAAATGAAAAACTGTTTTTT. It codes for CASRVRGENEKLFF. The chain recombines TRBV12-3 or TRBV12-4 with TRBJ1-4, with D perhaps matching TRBD1 (5 bases). V was trimmed by 6 bases and J by 5 bases, leaving 13 bases between them. The CDR3 is 14 amino acids.

This clonotype was seen only a few times. V gene TRBV20-1 combines with J gene TRBJ2-1; the D gene could be TRBD1 or TRBD2 (5 bases each). Trimming left V 1 base short and J 3 bases short, with 16 bases between. Germline loops: CDR1 DFQATT, CDR2 SNEGSKA (reference sequence). The CDR3 has 16 amino acids. CDR3 DNA: TGCAGTGCTAGAGGGGGGTTCAGGTTAAGCTACAATGAGCAGTTCTTC. Its translation is CSARGGFRLSYNEQFF.

This clonotype was recorded at least ten times. The rearrangement uses TRBV10-3 and TRBJ2-1, with 7 bases aligning to TRBD2. Trimming at V came to 10 bases and at J to 3 bases, leaving 3 bases not matched to a gene. Germline CDR1 is ENHRY and CDR2 is SYGVKD. The CDR3 has 12 residues. CDR3 sequence (DNA): TGTGCCACTCTAGCGGACTACAATGAGCAGTTCTTC. Its translation is CATLADYNEQFF.

This sequence joins TRBV10-1 and TRBJ2-1, with 10 bases lining up with TRBD1. The CDR3 consists of 14 residues. CDR1 is WNHNN and CDR2 is SYGVQD in the germline V gene (reference sequence). The V and J ends lost 4 bases and 7 bases, in that order; junction bases with no gene match: 4. Written as DNA, the CDR3 is TGCGCCAGCAGTGGAGGACAGGGGGGGAATGAGCAGTTCTTC. It codes for CASSGGQGGNEQFF.

A few counts support this clonotype. The chain employs TRBV4-2 and TRBJ2-6; TRBD1 matches 8 bases. This CDR3 comprises 17 residues. Losses at the gene ends were 5 bases for V and 1 base for J; bases not matched to a gene: 7. The germline V gene encodes CDR1 LGHNA and CDR2 YNFKEQ. As DNA, the CDR3 is TGTGCCAGCAGCGGGCGCGACAGGGGATCTGGGGCCAACGTCCTGACTTTC. Protein sequence: CASSGRDRGSGANVLTF.

The table lists this clonotype with many counts. The V and J genes are TRBV6-2 or TRBV6-3 and TRBJ2-7, with 8 nucleotides matching TRBD1. This CDR3 is 15 amino acids long. Germline CDR1 reads MNHEY; CDR2 reads SVGEGT. Trimming removed 4 bases from V and 4 bases from J; junction bases left unmatched: 9. CDR3 in DNA: TGTGCCAGCAGTTGGGCAGGGGGCGACCGTTACGAGCAGTACTTC. Its translation is CASSWAGGDRYEQYF.

This clonotype has at least ten counts. The gene calls are TRBV20-1 and TRBJ1-1; D is unclear. CDR1 and CDR2 from the germline V gene are DFQATT and SNEGSKA (reference sequence). V gave up 0 bases and J gave up 6 bases, with 11 bases separating them. This CDR3 region has 13 residues. CDR3 nucleotides: TGCAGTGCTAGAGATCTGATGAGGGCTGAAGCTTTCTTT. Protein: CSARDLMRAEAFF.

This clonotype was counted only a few times. The V call is TRBV9, the J call TRBJ2-1; D perhaps matches TRBD2 (5 bases). This CDR3 is built from 14 residues. The ends were cut back, 4 bases at V and 6 bases at J, with 14 bases in the middle. CDR1 is SGDLS, CDR2 YYNGEE, per germline. CDR3 bases: TGTGCCAGCAGCCCAACGACTACTACCAATGAGCAGTTCTTC. As protein: CASSPTTTTNEQFF.

J is TRBJ2-2 and V is TRBV7-2, with 7 bases identical to TRBD2. Looked up from germline, CDR1 is SGHTA and CDR2 is FQGNSA. The CDR3 runs 17 residues. The V and J ends lost 2 bases and 6 bases, in that order; junction bases with no gene match: 12. The CDR3 sequence: CASSLSSRGSGSGELFF. CDR3 in DNA: TGTGCCAGCAGCTTATCCTCGCGGGGGTCGGGCTCCGGGGAGCTGTTTTTT.

This clonotype was detected only a few times. The chain is built from TRBV7-2 and TRBJ2-1, with TRBD2 matching over 8 bases. Germline V gene data show CDR1 as SGHTA and CDR2 as FQGNSA. The junction had 5 bases not matched to a gene; V was cut back by 5 bases and J by 2 bases. This CDR3 has 15 residues. CDR3 sequence: CASSPVAGPYNEQFF. CDR3 nucleotides: TGTGCCAGCAGCCCGGTAGCGGGACCCTACAATGAGCAGTTCTTC.

This clonotype was seen more than once but under ten times. The rearrangement uses TRBV7-9 and TRBJ2-3, with D unresolved. CDR1 and CDR2 (germline): SEHNR, FQNEAQ (reference sequence). The V gene lost 6 bases and the J gene lost 0 bases, with 10 bases spanning the gap. This CDR3 region has 14 residues. In nucleotides, the CDR3 is TGTGCCAGCAGTACACCAGAAAGCACAGATACGCAGTATTTT. Protein: CASSTPESTDTQYF.

The chain links TRBV9 to TRBJ1-2; a possible D gene is TRBD1 (5 bases). V was shortened by 4 bases and J by 6 bases, with 13 bases between the two germline ends. Germline V gives CDR1 SGDLS, CDR2 YYNGEE. There are 13 residues in the CDR3. In nucleotides, the CDR3 is TGTGCCAGCAGCCCCGGCGGGGCCGATGGCTACACCTTC. This encodes CASSPGGADGYTF.

The chain combines TRBV3-1 with TRBJ1-6, with D hard to call. The V gene lost 0 bases and the J gene lost 10 bases, with 7 bases spanning the gap. CDR3 length equals 13 residues. Per the germline V gene, CDR1 is LGHDT and CDR2 is YNNKEL (reference sequence). The CDR3 reads CASSQESTSPLHF. CDR3 bases: TGTGCCAGCAGCCAAGAAAGTACGTCACCCCTCCACTTT.

About this clonotype: This sequence may be a read error, since a much larger clone differs from it by one base. The V call is TRBV5-1, the J call TRBJ2-3, with D perhaps TRBD1 (7 bases). The CDR3 consists of 16 residues. Germline CDR1 and CDR2: SGHRS and YFSETQ. CDR3 coding DNA: TGCGCCAGCAGTCTCTCGGAGGGGGCGGTGACAGATACGGAGTATTTT. This encodes CASSLSEGAVTDTEYF.